This T cell receptor (beta chain) was observed in a study of OX40 agonist ivuxolimab in advanced cancers. About the study: Earlier anti-PD-1, anti-PD-L1 or anti-CTLA-4 therapy was permitted; 30% to 45% had received some.

Repertoires were generated with immunoSEQ multiplex PCR, while TCRdb's copy carries only in-frame clones and drops some. The repertoire holds tens of thousands of clones, with almost 85% as singletons. The cohort excluded patients with autoimmune disease history or systemic immunosuppression. Comments on this clone: Its antigen is unidentified.

With V trimmed by 4 bases and J by 2 bases, 17 bases remained unmatched. This CDR3 comprises 19 residues. The germline CDR1 and CDR2 sequences are SGHNT and YENEEA. Study-wide results and caveats: Expanded peripheral T cell antigen specificity was not determined. More expanded clones were seen, on average, in CD8+ T cells than in CD4+.

Sample: CD4+ or CD8+ T cells sorted from blood, taken in a trial of the OX40 agonist ivuxolimab. This TCR was sampled from an adult with an advanced solid tumor such as melanoma, head and neck, liver or kidney cancer. This rearrangement joins TRBV11-3 to TRBJ2-7, with 10 positions matching TRBD2. CDR3 in DNA: TGTGCCAGCAGCTCCCTGGCAGCGGGAGGGCCCTCGGTACCCTACGAGCAGTACTTC. This translates into CASSSLAAGGPSVPYEQYF.